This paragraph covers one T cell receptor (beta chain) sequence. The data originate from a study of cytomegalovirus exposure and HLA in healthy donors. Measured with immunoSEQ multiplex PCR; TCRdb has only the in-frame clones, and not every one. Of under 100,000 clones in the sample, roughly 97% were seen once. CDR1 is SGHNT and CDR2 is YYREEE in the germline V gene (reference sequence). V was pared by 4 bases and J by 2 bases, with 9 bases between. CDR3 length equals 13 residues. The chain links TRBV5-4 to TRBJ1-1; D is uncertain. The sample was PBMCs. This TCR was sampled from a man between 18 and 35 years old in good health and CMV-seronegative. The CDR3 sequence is CASSAGLNTEAFF. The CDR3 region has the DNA TGTGCCAGCAGCGCTGGGCTAAACACTGAAGCTTTCTTT.